This passage covers 21 T cell receptor beta chains from one sample sequenced in a study of beta chain features in type 1 diabetes. General study points: In every one of the four CD4+ subsets, TCRB CDR3s were moderately but significantly shorter in Type 1 diabetes patients.

Expressed TCRB transcripts got sequenced, as all isolated RNA was reverse transcribed. Sequencing used immunoSEQ multiplex PCR; TCRdb keeps in-frame clones, though not all of them. The table has about 660,000 clones, around 15% seen once. Their recognized antigens are unknown. Sequenced sample: naive CD4+ T cells from blood. The receptors were gathered from a man aged 18-30 years with type 1 diabetes.

V gene TRBV12-5 combines with J gene TRBJ2-2; D not resolved. The ends were cut back, 2 bases at V and 6 bases at J, with 7 bases in the middle. The CDR3 consists of 13 residues. Germline CDR1 and CDR2: LGHNT and FRNRAP. In DNA, the CDR3 is TGTGCTAGTGGTTTGAGTGTTTCCGGGGAGCTGTTTTTT. It yields the protein CASGLSVSGELFF.

This clone showed up just a few times. The J gene is TRBJ2-2, the V gene TRBV9, with unresolved D. Germline loops: CDR1 SGDLS, CDR2 YYNGEE. Trimming stripped 0 bases from V and 5 bases from J, with 5 bases between. This CDR3 is 13 amino acids long. DNA of the CDR3: TGTGCCAGCAGCGTAGCTACGACCGGGGAGCTGTTTTTT. Residues: CASSVATTGELFF.

J is TRBJ2-7 and V is TRBV6-5; D is perhaps TRBD1 (6 bases). Per the germline V gene, CDR1 is MNHEY and CDR2 is SVGAGI. Trimming took 6 bases from V and 3 from J, leaving 15 bases between them. The CDR3 is 14 amino acids. The CDR3 protein is CASRRPGHGYEQYF. DNA of the CDR3: TGTGCCAGCAGGCGGCCGGGACACGGCTACGAGCAGTACTTC.

This clone was observed a few times. The chain links TRBV7-2 to TRBJ2-3; possibly TRBD1 for D (7 bases). The CDR3 is 14 residues long. The germline V and J ends were trimmed by 3 bases and 5 bases, with 12 bases remaining between them. Per germline, CDR1 SGHTA and CDR2 FQGNSA. The CDR3 here is CASSFGQGGDTQYF. The DNA of the CDR3 is TGTGCCAGCAGCTTCGGCCAGGGGGGAGATACGCAGTATTTT.

The rearrangement joins TRBV19 to TRBJ1-5, with 7 bases matching TRBD1. The CDR3 has 16 residues. Trimming removed 6 bases from V and 4 bases from J; junction bases left unmatched: 12. Germline V gene sequence: CDR1 LNHDA, CDR2 SQIVND (reference sequence). The CDR3 protein is CASRPLDRARNQPQHF. The CDR3 DNA reads as TGTGCCAGTAGGCCCCTCGACAGGGCGAGGAATCAGCCCCAGCATTTT.

The CDR3 nucleotides are TGTGCCAGCAGTAGAAGCGGGAGGTCCTACGAGCAGTACTTC. Translation: CASSRSGRSYEQYF. This rearrangement joins TRBV6-5 to TRBJ2-7; 9 positions match TRBD2. The germline V gene has CDR1 MNHEY and CDR2 SVGAGI. V trimming: 5 bases; J trimming: 1 base; junction bases outside the gene matches: 3. This CDR3 region has 14 residues.

This clone showed up just a few times. The rearrangement uses TRBV5-1 and TRBJ2-7, with TRBD1 matching 8 bases. Germline V gene sequence: CDR1 SGHRS, CDR2 YFSETQ. The V segment lost 2 bases and the J segment 4 bases; nucleotides outside the gene matches: 5. The CDR3 length is 14 residues. Here the CDR3 DNA reads TGCGCCAGCAGCTTAAGCAGGGGGCGTTACGAGCAGTACTTC. Translating gives CASSLSRGRYEQYF. Full variable domain (missing parts from reference TRBV5-1 and TRBJ2-7): KAGVTQTPRYLIKTRGQQVTLSCSPISGHRSVSWYQQTPGQGLQFLFEYFSETQRNKGNFPGRFSGRQFSNSRSEMNVSTLELGDSALYLCASSLSRGRYEQYFGPGTRLTVT.

This clone was observed a few times. The V and J genes are TRBV7-2 and TRBJ2-4, with a possible D match to TRBD1 (5 bases). The CDR3 length is 16 residues. The V gene's germline CDR1 is SGHTA and CDR2 FQGNSA. Trimming left V 5 bases short and J 0 bases short, with 14 bases between. This CDR3 is CASSVDSALAKNIQYF. The DNA for the CDR3 is TGTGCCAGCAGCGTAGACAGTGCTCTAGCCAAAAACATTCAGTACTTC.

This clone appeared a few times. V gene TRBV6-5 combines with J gene TRBJ2-7; TRBD1 matches at 7 bases. CDR1 and CDR2 from the germline V gene are MNHEY and SVGAGI. V shed 5 bases, J shed 7 bases, and the junction held 5 bases outside the gene matches. This CDR3 has 12 residues. Here the CDR3 DNA reads TGTGCCAGCAGTCCTTTCAGGGGGGAGCAGTACTTC. Protein: CASSPFRGEQYF.

V usage is TRBV25-1 and J usage is TRBJ1-1, with 9 bases matching TRBD1. This CDR3 comprises 14 residues. CDR1 is MGHDK and CDR2 is SYGVNS in the germline V gene. The V gene end was trimmed by 3 bases and the J gene end by 4 bases; junction bases not matched to a gene: 3. CDR3 sequence reads: CASSDNRGRTEAFF. The CDR3 nucleotides read TGTGCCAGCAGTGATAACAGGGGGCGCACTGAAGCTTTCTTT.

V usage is TRBV19 and J usage is TRBJ2-2; D unclear. Germline V gene sequence: CDR1 LNHDA, CDR2 SQIVND (reference sequence). There are 16 residues in the CDR3. Trimming stripped 3 bases from V and 0 bases from J, with 11 bases between. The CDR3 reads CASSIWFSANTGELFF. For the CDR3, the DNA is TGTGCCAGTAGTATCTGGTTTTCCGCGAACACCGGGGAGCTGTTTTTT.

The rearrangement joins TRBV27 to TRBJ2-3; 9 nucleotides agree with TRBD1. After removal of 6 bases from V and 2 bases from J, the junction contained 9 bases not matched to a gene. The CDR3 totals 16 residues. CDR1 is MNHEY, CDR2 SMNVEV, per germline (reference sequence). In DNA, the CDR3 is TGTGCCAGCAGATACAGGGGGCGCGTATCCACAGATACGCAGTATTTT. Translated, it gives CASRYRGRVSTDTQYF.

This clone was seen a handful of times. The J gene is TRBJ2-5, the V gene TRBV5-1, with TRBD2 as a possible D gene (6 bases). V lost 8 bases, J lost 4 bases, and 18 bases lay in between. The V gene's germline CDR1 is SGHRS and CDR2 YFSETQ. This CDR3 has 14 residues. In DNA, the CDR3 is TGCGCCAGTTTCGCCGGGACTGGACGAGAGACCCAGTACTTC. Translating gives CASFAGTGRETQYF.

The chain combines TRBV15 with TRBJ1-2; D uncertain. This CDR3 is 14 amino acids long. Germline CDR1 reads LNHNV; CDR2 reads YYDKDF (reference sequence). The V end lost 0 bases, the J end lost 8 bases, and 13 bases lay between the germline ends. The CDR3 nucleotides are TGTGCCACCAGCAGAGAAAGGGCAGCGAGGGGCTACACCTTC. Its translation: CATSRERAARGYTF. Complete variable domain (other parts from reference TRBV15 and TRBJ1-2): DAMVIQNPRYQVTQFGKPVTLSCSQTLNHNVMYWYQQKSSQAPKLLFHYYDKDFNNEADTPDNFQSRRPNTSFCFLDIRSPGLGDTAMYLCATSRERAARGYTFGSGTRLTVV.

This chain links TRBV9 with TRBJ1-2; D ambiguous. The CDR3 is 17 amino acids. V was shortened by 6 bases and J by 3 bases, with 24 bases between the two germline ends. The germline gives CDR1 SGDLS, CDR2 YYNGEE. CDR3 amino acids: CASTPRADRLRDYGYTF. CDR3 nucleotide sequence: TGTGCCAGCACCCCCCGGGCGGATCGCTTAAGGGACTATGGCTACACCTTC. The full variable domain, with the rest looked up from reference TRBV9 and TRBJ1-2, is DSGVTQTPKHLITATGQRVTLRCSPRSGDLSVYWYQQSLDQGLQFLIQYYNGEERAKGNILERFSAQQFPDLHSELNLSSLELGDSALYFCASTPRADRLRDYGYTFGSGTRLTVV.

This clone was found a few times. This chain joins TRBV28 and TRBJ2-7; 8 bases are shared with TRBD1. Germline V gives CDR1 MDHEN, CDR2 SYDVKM. The CDR3 consists of 15 residues. With 3 bases clipped from V and 6 bases from J, the junction kept 10 bases outside the gene matches. The chain's CDR3 is CASSLGGQGAREQYF. The CDR3 DNA sequence: TGTGCCAGCAGTTTGGGTGGGCAGGGGGCCCGCGAGCAGTACTTC.

This chain links TRBV9 with TRBJ2-7; no reliable D call. Germline V gene sequence: CDR1 SGDLS, CDR2 YYNGEE. Trimming took off 4 bases at V and 0 bases at J, with 11 bases between the two ends. The CDR3 spans 14 residues. In DNA, the CDR3 is TGTGCCAGCAGCTGGACGGAGAGCTCCTACGAGCAGTACTTC. Its translation: CASSWTESSYEQYF.

V is TRBV6-6 and J is TRBJ2-7; possible D gene TRBD1, 7 bases. The CDR3 extends over 14 amino acids. V lost 0 bases, J lost 5 bases, and 11 bases lay in between. Germline CDR1 reads MNHNY; CDR2 reads SVGAGI (reference sequence). The CDR3 nucleotides read TGTGCCAGCAGTTACTCTCTCAGGGGGGACGAGCAGTACTTC. Protein sequence: CASSYSLRGDEQYF.

This clone was picked up a small number of times. The rearrangement links TRBV6-1 to TRBJ2-7; 7 bases agree with TRBD1. The trim removed 6 bases at V and 5 bases at J, leaving 10 bases unmatched. The length of the CDR3 is 14 residues. CDR1 is MNHNS, CDR2 SASEGT, per germline. This chain's CDR3 is CASSKQGKWDEQYF. CDR3 in DNA: TGTGCCAGCAGCAAACAGGGGAAGTGGGACGAGCAGTACTTC.

As to this clone: Other nucleotide sequences from this sample produce the same CDR3. The chain is built from TRBV4-3 and TRBJ2-5, with a possible D match to TRBD2 (5 bases). Germline CDR1 and CDR2: LGHNA and YSLEER. The CDR3 is made up of 13 amino acids. Deletions cut 4 bases from V and 2 bases from J, with 8 bases between. The CDR3 DNA reads as TGCGCCAGCAGCCTCGGGGTGCAAGAGACCCAGTACTTC. Protein sequence: CASSLGVQETQYF.

This clone was counted a few times. The chain is built from TRBV2 and TRBJ2-2; D is unclear. CDR3 length: 14 residues. From germline, CDR1 is SNHLY and CDR2 FYNNEI. Deletions cut 3 bases from V and 3 bases from J, with 8 bases between. The CDR3 bases are TGTGCCAGCAGTGATAGACCGTACACCGGGGAGCTGTTTTTT. Encoded protein: CASSDRPYTGELFF.